This record concerns one TCR beta chain sequence. This sample stems from a study of blood T cell repertoires in COVID-19. Study overall: Samples of COVID-19 (acute and convalescent) were obtained from the United States, Italy and Spain.

Germline values: CDR1 SGHTA, CDR2 FQGNSA. The CDR3 sequence is 15 residues long. The trim removed 6 bases at V and 2 bases at J, leaving 9 bases unmatched. Data came from immunoSEQ multiplex PCR; TCRdb stores just in-frame clones and leaves some out. The data show some 40,000 clones, roughly three quarters seen once. This chain uses TRBV7-2 with TRBJ2-5; 7 bases map to TRBD2. Sequencing was carried out using peripheral blood. This clonotype was sampled from a man between 65 and 85 years old with acute or convalescent COVID-19. CDR3 sequence (DNA): TGTGCCAGCAGTGCTAGCGGAGGGGCGCAAGAGACCCAGTACTTC. Amino acids: CASSASGGAQETQYF. The complete variable domain, with remaining parts taken from reference TRBV7-2 and TRBJ2-5, reads GAGVSQSPSNKVTEKGKDVELRCDPISGHTALYWYRQSLGQGLEFLIYFQGNSAPDKSGLPSDRFSAERTGGSVSTLTIQRTQQEDSAVYLCASSASGGAQETQYFGPGTRLLVL.